The following is a T cell receptor beta chain sequence with its context. Its antigen remains unknown. These data belong to a study of cytomegalovirus exposure and HLA in healthy donors. V was pared by 1 base and J by 1 base, with 7 bases between. This CDR3 is 14 amino acids long. CDR1 and CDR2 from the germline V gene are SEHNR and FQNEAQ (reference sequence). Sequenced by immunoSEQ multiplex PCR; TCRdb stores in-frame clones only, minus some. Seen here are approximately 70,000 clones, less than 95% observed once, and the top ten hold under 1.3%. Notes on the study in general: Rare TCR sequences predominated, though certain public TCRs were found in many donors. In vitro data verified three CMV-associated chains as specific for CMV antigens.

The source of this sequence is a woman aged 18-29 years in good health and CMV-seronegative. The rearrangement joins TRBV7-9 to TRBJ1-1; perhaps TRBD1 as D (6 bases). Material for sequencing was PBMCs. CDR3 nucleotide sequence: TGTGCCAGCAGCTTAGGGGGGCAGAACACTGAAGCTTTCTTT. This codes for CASSLGGQNTEAFF.